Presented here are 19 T cell receptor beta chains from one specimen sequenced in a study of cytomegalovirus exposure and HLA in healthy donors (TCRdb year 2017). Library creation used the immunoSEQ multiplex PCR assay. For the multiplex PCR, a mixture combining 60 forward primers for TCR Vbeta segments and 13 reverse primers for TCR Jbeta segments was used. What TCRdb holds here is the immuneACCESS table cut down to in-frame rearrangements. Part of the clones is not present; checked against another copy, under half of the missing clones reflect an unresolved V gene, and the others are unexplained. The sample has 100,000 to 150,000 clones on record, about two thirds of them singletons. The ten largest clones take up about 2.6% of the sample. The sample taken for sequencing was PBMCs. All receptors derive from a woman aged 55 to 70 in good health and CMV-seropositive.

The V and J genes are TRBV13 and TRBJ1-5, with D possibly matching TRBD1 (6 bases). Germline V CDR1 and CDR2: PRHDT, FYEKMQ (reference sequence). V was clipped by 4 bases and J by 0 bases, with 7 bases between them. The length of the CDR3 is 14 residues. The CDR3 region is CASSYRDSNQPQHF. CDR3 nucleotide sequence: TGTGCCAGCAGCTACAGGGATAGCAATCAGCCCCAGCATTTT.

A single count supports this clone. This chain uses TRBV7-9 with TRBJ1-6, with 8 bases fitting TRBD1. Per the germline V gene, CDR1 is SEHNR and CDR2 is FQNEAQ (reference sequence). J gave up 0 bases and V 4 bases, and 5 bases lay outside the gene matches. The CDR3 totals 17 residues. The CDR3 region is CASSSQDRVSYNSPLHF. The CDR3 DNA reads TGTGCCAGCAGCTCCCAGGACAGGGTCTCCTATAATTCACCCCTCCACTTT.

The chain combines TRBV7-2 with TRBJ1-2; D not certain. The V gene's germline CDR1 is SGHTA and CDR2 FQGNSA. This CDR3 region has 13 residues. Between the trimmed V and J ends, which lost 5 bases and 5 bases, there was a span of 12 bases. The CDR3 DNA reads TGTGCCAGCAGCCCCGGACGGGAGTATGGCTACACCTTC. Translating it yields CASSPGREYGYTF.

This chain uses TRBV9 with TRBJ2-5, with D perhaps matching TRBD1 (5 bases). The CDR3 is 12 amino acids. The ends were cut back, 4 bases at V and 2 bases at J, with 6 bases in the middle. CDR1 is SGDLS and CDR2 is YYNGEE in the germline V gene. This CDR3 reads CASSRGQETQYF. Written as DNA, the CDR3 is TGTGCCAGCAGCAGGGGACAAGAGACCCAGTACTTC.

The V call is TRBV19, the J call TRBJ1-5; D perhaps matches TRBD1 (6 bases). The ends were cut back, 7 bases at V and 5 bases at J, with 15 bases in the middle. This CDR3 has 14 amino acids. Germline V gene sequence: CDR1 LNHDA, CDR2 SQIVND (reference sequence). For the CDR3, the DNA is TGTGCCAGTACTAAGGACAGCGGCTATCAGCCCCAGCATTTT. It translates to CASTKDSGYQPQHF.

This rearrangement joins TRBV19 to TRBJ1-5, with TRBD1 identical over 11 bases. V lost 5 bases, J lost 4 bases, and 7 bases stayed unmatched. The germline V gene has CDR1 LNHDA and CDR2 SQIVND (reference sequence). The CDR3 runs 16 residues. The CDR3 sequence: CASSLGQGAPNQPQHF. The CDR3 coding sequence is TGTGCCAGTAGTCTCGGACAGGGGGCGCCGAATCAGCCCCAGCATTTT.

The J gene is TRBJ2-1, the V gene TRBV4-2; TRBD1 matches 9 bases. V trimming: 1 base; J trimming: 6 bases; junction bases outside the gene matches: 4. CDR3 size: 15 residues. The germline CDR1 and CDR2 sequences are LGHNA and YNFKEQ. In DNA, the CDR3 is TGTGCCAGCAGCCAAGTCGACAGGGGGGCCAATGAGCAGTTCTTC. This sequence encodes CASSQVDRGANEQFF.

The CDR3 DNA reads as TGTGCCAGCAATAGTAAAGGGGTCCACACTGAAGCTTTCTTT. The encoded protein is CASNSKGVHTEAFF. The chain uses TRBV25-1 and TRBJ1-1; maybe TRBD1 (5 bases). Deletions cut 7 bases from V and 3 bases from J, with 15 bases between. This CDR3 contains 14 residues. The germline CDR1 and CDR2 sequences are MGHDK and SYGVNS.

This clone was counted only a few times. This sequence joins TRBV5-4 and TRBJ2-7, with TRBD1 identical over 9 bases. Trimming removed 7 bases from V and 3 bases from J; junction bases left unmatched: 5. Germline CDR1 SGHNT, CDR2 YYREEE (reference sequence). CDR3 length: 13 residues. Here the CDR3 reads CASFRDRVYEQYF. The CDR3 DNA follows: TGTGCCAGCTTCCGGGACAGGGTCTACGAGCAGTACTTC. The whole variable domain, filled in from reference TRBV5-4 and TRBJ2-7, reads ETGVTQSPTHLIKTRGQQVTLRCSSQSGHNTVSWYQQALGQGPQFIFQYYREEENGRGNFPPRFSGLQFPNYSSELNVNALELDDSALYLCASFRDRVYEQYFGPGTRLTVT.

The rearrangement links TRBV10-3 to TRBJ1-2; no clear D. Per germline, CDR1 ENHRY and CDR2 SYGVKD. The CDR3 extends over 13 amino acids. Trimming stripped 0 bases from V and 8 bases from J, with 10 bases between. The CDR3 DNA reads TGTGCCATCAGTGAGTCGGAGGCGTGGGGCTACACCTTC. Its translation: CAISESEAWGYTF.

The table lists this clone with a few counts. This chain joins TRBV5-1 and TRBJ1-1, with a tentative D call TRBD1 (5 bases). This CDR3 contains 13 residues. Germline lookup yields CDR1 SGHRS and CDR2 YFSETQ. The germline V and J ends were trimmed by 5 bases and 2 bases, with 10 bases remaining between them. CDR3 DNA sequence: TGCGCCAGCAGAAGGGGCGGTAACACTGAAGCTTTCTTT. Translation gives CASRRGGNTEAFF.

The V call is TRBV5-1, the J call TRBJ1-4; 7 positions agree with TRBD1. With V trimmed by 3 bases and J by 4 bases, 3 bases remained unmatched. Germline CDR1 is SGHRS and CDR2 is YFSETQ. The CDR3 contains 14 residues. The CDR3 DNA reads TGCGCCAGCAGCTCGCGGGACAGTAATGAAAAACTGTTTTTT. This codes for CASSSRDSNEKLFF.

This clone was counted a single time. The chain links TRBV6-5 to TRBJ1-2; D gene unclear. CDR1 is MNHEY and CDR2 is SVGAGI in the germline V gene. This CDR3 has 12 residues. The V end was cut by 0 bases, the J end by 8 bases, with 7 bases between. The CDR3 nucleotides are TGTGCCAGCAGTTACTCGGGCGGGGGCTACACCTTC. It codes for CASSYSGGGYTF.

V and J are TRBV7-2 and TRBJ2-5; 9 bases agree with TRBD2. J was trimmed by 5 bases and V by 5 bases; bases with no gene match: 18. This CDR3 spans 18 amino acids. Germline CDR1 reads SGHTA; CDR2 reads FQGNSA. The CDR3 DNA is TGTGCCAGCAGCCCGCTAGGTAGCGGGGGCGCAAAAAGGGAGACCCAGTACTTC. It codes for CASSPLGSGGAKRETQYF.

This clone was recorded a few times. This chain joins TRBV29-1 and TRBJ2-7; D call uncertain. The V gene's germline CDR1 is SQVTM and CDR2 ANQGSEA. The CDR3 sequence is 14 residues long. Trimming took off 6 bases at V and 7 bases at J, with 22 bases between the two ends. The CDR3 loop reads CSVPFNGPSGEQYF. The DNA for the CDR3 is TGCAGCGTCCCATTCAACGGTCCCTCCGGGGAGCAGTACTTC.

The genes are TRBV2 and TRBJ2-5; tentative D call: TRBD1 (6 bases). Germline CDR1 and CDR2: SNHLY and FYNNEI. Trimming pared 1 base from V and 0 bases from J, leaving 12 bases between. The CDR3 length is 16 residues. The CDR3 region has the DNA TGTGCCAGCAGTGAAGGGGATTGGACAGACCAAGAGACCCAGTACTTC. This codes for CASSEGDWTDQETQYF.

A remark on this clone: Additional DNA sequences in this sample encode the identical CDR3. V is TRBV9 and J is TRBJ1-1; TRBD1 is a possible D gene (6 bases). The V and J ends lost 3 bases and 2 bases respectively, with 8 bases between them. Germline V CDR1 and CDR2: SGDLS, YYNGEE. There are 13 residues in the CDR3. CDR3 in amino acids: CASSEQGNTEAFF. The CDR3 DNA is TGTGCCAGCAGCGAACAGGGCAACACTGAAGCTTTCTTT. Full variable domain (rest looked up from reference TRBV9 and TRBJ1-1): DSGVTQTPKHLITATGQRVTLRCSPRSGDLSVYWYQQSLDQGLQFLIQYYNGEERAKGNILERFSAQQFPDLHSELNLSSLELGDSALYFCASSEQGNTEAFFGQGTRLTVV.

V usage is TRBV11-1 and J usage is TRBJ1-5; 9 positions match TRBD1. V lost 5 bases, J lost 2 bases, and 4 bases stayed unmatched. The germline gives CDR1 SGHAT, CDR2 FQDESV (reference sequence). The CDR3 is 15 residues long. CDR3 protein: CASSKGQGGNQPQHF. In DNA, the CDR3 is TGTGCCAGCAGCAAGGGACAGGGAGGCAATCAGCCCCAGCATTTT.

The gene calls are TRBV5-1 and TRBJ2-5; 7 bases fit TRBD2. CDR1 and CDR2 (germline): SGHRS, YFSETQ. CDR3 length equals 16 residues. V gave up 1 base and J gave up 5 bases; unmatched junction bases: 11. CDR3 in amino acids: CASSLTSGGGTETQYF. The CDR3, as DNA: TGCGCCAGCAGCTTGACCTCGGGCGGGGGTACGGAGACCCAGTACTTC. The whole variable domain, filled in from reference TRBV5-1 and TRBJ2-5, reads KAGVTQTPRYLIKTRGQQVTLSCSPISGHRSVSWYQQTPGQGLQFLFEYFSETQRNKGNFPGRFSGRQFSNSRSEMNVSTLELGDSALYLCASSLTSGGGTETQYFGPGTRLLVL.